The rows below give T cell receptor beta chains drawn from one sample of a study of blood T cell repertoires in COVID-19. Clones were read by immunoSEQ multiplex PCR, and TCRdb kept only the in-frame ones, dropping some. Seen here are 180,000 or so clones, over 75% observed once, and the top ten hold over 7.5%. Sequenced input: peripheral blood. The receptors stem from a woman older than 75 with acute or convalescent COVID-19. Each CDR3 is given with its conserved first and last residue. A D gene is named only where the DNA matches it firmly. The size of a clone is reported for some rows only, either as once, few or many, or as a class for expanded clones.

d_call cdr3_length j_call v_call clone_size cdr3_aa cdr3_nt
TRBD1 14 TRBJ1-6 TRBV3-1/TRBV3-2 NA CASSQGQGRSPLHF TGTGCCAGCAGCCAAGGACAGGGGCGGTCACCCCTCCACTTT
NA 13 TRBJ1-1 TRBV6-4 NA CASSANLNTEAFF TGTGCCAGCAGTGCTAACCTGAACACTGAAGCTTTCTTT
NA 12 TRBJ1-2 TRBV23-1 NA CASSRPGHGYTF TGCGCCAGCAGTCGGCCAGGGCATGGCTACACCTTC
TRBD2 13 TRBJ2-1 TRBV11-2 NA CASSGSSYNEQFF TGTGCCAGTAGCGGGAGCTCCTACAATGAGCAGTTCTTC
TRBD1 18 TRBJ1-5 TRBV10-3 NA CAISESGTGGVSNQPQHF TGTGCCATCAGTGAATCCGGGACAGGGGGCGTTAGCAATCAGCCCCAGCATTTT
TRBD2 16 TRBJ2-3 TRBV7-2 NA CASSISSGGAPDTQYF TGTGCCAGCAGCATATCTAGCGGGGGGGCCCCAGATACGCAGTATTTT
NA 13 TRBJ1-1 TRBV19 NA CASTDGMNTEAFF TGTGCCAGTACGGACGGGATGAACACTGAAGCTTTCTTT
NA 12 TRBJ1-4 TRBV4-2 NA CASSHIDRILFF TGTGCCAGCAGCCATATTGACAGGATCCTGTTTTTT
NA 20 TRBJ2-7 TRBV14 NA CASSRHPGGGGASASGEQYF TGTGCCAGCAGCCGACACCCAGGGGGCGGCGGGGCTTCCGCTAGCGGCGAGCAGTACTTC
NA 15 TRBJ2-7 TRBV6-1 NA CASSEQISPSYEQYF TGTGCCAGCAGTGAACAGATCTCTCCGTCCTACGAGCAGTACTTC
NA 15 TRBJ1-6 TRBV14 NA CASSQGSGRGSPLHF TGTGCCAGCAGCCAAGGTTCCGGGCGGGGTTCACCCCTCCACTTT
TRBD1 14 TRBJ1-1 TRBV9 few CASSPQDRAPEAFF TGTGCCAGCAGCCCGCAAGACAGGGCCCCTGAAGCTTTCTTT
TRBD1 13 TRBJ1-4 TRBV5-5 NA CASSFGTDEKLFF TGTGCCAGCAGCTTCGGGACAGACGAAAAACTGTTTTTT
NA 15 TRBJ1-6 TRBV27 NA CASRQDRFYNSPLHF TGTGCCAGCAGGCAAGACAGGTTTTATAATTCACCCCTCCACTTT
NA 16 TRBJ2-1 TRBV27 NA CASSFVGGTSYNEQFF TGTGCCAGCAGTTTCGTAGGCGGGACCTCCTACAATGAGCAGTTCTTC
TRBD1 14 TRBJ1-2 TRBV24-1 NA CATSEGQGSYGYTF TGTGCCACCAGTGAAGGACAGGGCAGCTATGGCTACACCTTC
TRBD1 14 TRBJ2-7 TRBV30 few CAWSTTGFGGEQYF TGTGCCTGGAGTACGACAGGGTTTGGTGGCGAGCAGTACTTC
TRBD1 14 TRBJ2-7 TRBV5-4 NA CASSFGTAAYEQYF TGTGCCAGCAGCTTTGGGACAGCCGCCTACGAGCAGTACTTC
NA 14 TRBJ1-3 TRBV6-5 NA CASSYRFPGNTIYF TGTGCCAGCAGTTACCGGTTTCCTGGAAACACCATATATTTT
NA 15 TRBJ1-5 TRBV6-5 few CASSYSNRGNQPQHF TGTGCCAGCAGTTACTCGAATCGAGGGAATCAGCCCCAGCATTTT
TRBD1 15 TRBJ1-4 TRBV7-9 few CASSPRQGSNEKLFF TGTGCCAGCAGCCCCCGACAGGGGTCTAATGAAAAACTGTTTTTT
TRBD1 16 TRBJ1-1 TRBV19 NA CASSIDGQGLNTEAFF TGTGCCAGTAGTATAGACGGACAGGGGCTGAACACTGAAGCTTTCTTT
TRBD1 14 TRBJ1-6 TRBV27 NA CASRTGGAGSPLHF TGTGCCAGCAGAACAGGGGGCGCCGGTTCACCCCTCCACTTT
NA 17 TRBJ1-5 TRBV19 NA CASSPFRTGSSNQPQHF TGTGCCAGTAGCCCTTTCCGCACAGGGTCGAGCAATCAGCCCCAGCATTTT
NA 11 TRBJ1-1 TRBV19 NA CASGGVAEAFF TGTGCCAGCGGAGGGGTCGCTGAAGCTTTCTTT
TRBD1 15 TRBJ2-5 TRBV27 few CASSPSGGRPETQYF TGTGCCAGCAGTCCATCAGGGGGCAGGCCGGAGACCCAGTACTTC
NA 13 TRBJ1-1 TRBV11-3 NA CASSVGRYTEAFF TGTGCCAGCAGCGTGGGGCGGTACACTGAAGCTTTCTTT
NA 14 TRBJ2-7 TRBV7-9 once CASSLQGGSYEQYF TGTGCCAGCAGCTTACAGGGGGGATCCTACGAGCAGTACTTC
TRBD2 18 TRBJ2-2 TRBV7-3 once CASSLILAGGPHTGELFF TGTGCCAGCAGCTTAATACTAGCGGGAGGGCCGCACACCGGGGAGCTGTTTTTT
TRBD1 16 TRBJ2-1 TRBV7-2 NA CASSLWDSPSRNEQFF TGTGCCAGCAGCTTATGGGACAGTCCAAGCAGGAATGAGCAGTTCTTC
NA 11 TRBJ1-1 TRBV18 NA CASSIGTEAFF TGTGCCAGCTCGATCGGGACTGAAGCTTTCTTT
NA 15 TRBJ1-5 TRBV7-2 once CASSTGPSSNQPQHF TGTGCCAGCAGCACAGGACCAAGCAGCAATCAGCCCCAGCATTTT
NA 15 TRBJ2-5 TRBV19 NA CASSIGTGRQETQYF TGTGCCAGTAGTATAGGAACAGGGAGACAAGAGACCCAGTACTTC
TRBD1 16 TRBJ2-1 TRBV5-4 once CASSRRTGTAYNEQFF TGTGCCAGCAGCCGACGAACGGGGACAGCCTACAATGAGCAGTTCTTC
TRBD1 14 TRBJ2-5 TRBV2 NA CASSGDRGQETQYF TGTGCCAGCAGTGGGGACAGGGGGCAAGAGACCCAGTACTTC
NA 15 TRBJ2-2 TRBV5-1 NA CASSRTPQGTGELFF TGCGCCAGCAGCCGCACCCCCCAGGGAACCGGGGAGCTGTTTTTT
TRBD1 15 TRBJ1-5 TRBV7-2 NA CASSWGQGAAQPQHF TGTGCCAGCAGCTGGGGACAGGGGGCGGCTCAGCCCCAGCATTTT
TRBD1 14 TRBJ1-1 TRBV7-3 few CASSSGTGGTEAFF TGTGCCAGCAGTTCCGGGACAGGAGGGACTGAAGCTTTCTTT
NA 15 TRBJ2-1 TRBV7-2 NA CASSSQSGSYNEQFF TGTGCCAGCAGCTCCCAAAGCGGTTCATACAATGAGCAGTTCTTC
TRBD2 14 TRBJ2-7 TRBV5-1 few CASSFGLAGYEQYF TGCGCCAGCAGCTTTGGACTAGCGGGGTACGAGCAGTACTTC
NA 13 TRBJ1-6 TRBV2 NA CASTGHYNSPLHF TGTGCCAGTACGGGACATTATAATTCACCCCTCCACTTT
NA 13 TRBJ1-3 TRBV5-1 NA CASSPGGGNTIYF TGCGCCAGCAGCCCGGGGGGTGGAAACACCATATATTTT
NA 16 TRBJ1-2 TRBV5-1 once CASSFSAQGSNYGYTF TGCGCCAGCAGCTTCAGCGCCCAGGGCTCTAACTATGGCTACACCTTC
NA 15 TRBJ2-1 TRBV2 NA CASRDRQSPYNEQFF TGTGCCAGCAGAGACCGACAGTCCCCCTACAATGAGCAGTTCTTC
TRBD1 16 TRBJ2-2 TRBV6-2/TRBV6-3 NA CASRPPGQGAIGELFF TGTGCCAGCAGGCCTCCGGGACAGGGGGCGATCGGGGAGCTGTTTTTT
NA 15 TRBJ1-6 TRBV6-5 once CASSYSLSRNSPLHF TGTGCCAGCAGTTACTCGCTATCGAGGAATTCACCCCTCCACTTT
NA 12 TRBJ2-3 TRBV7-3 NA CANRVVTDTQYF TGTGCCAACCGAGTAGTGACAGATACGCAGTATTTT
NA 17 TRBJ1-1 TRBV5-1 NA CASSIQGHLNMNTEAFF TGCGCCAGCAGCATACAGGGTCACCTAAATATGAACACTGAAGCTTTCTTT
NA 11 TRBJ1-2 TRBV29-1 NA CSGKGSYGYTF TGCAGCGGGAAGGGGTCGTATGGCTACACCTTC
TRBD1 15 TRBJ2-2 TRBV6-2/TRBV6-3 NA CASSYGTGVAGELFF TGTGCCAGCAGTTACGGGACAGGGGTAGCCGGGGAGCTGTTTTTT
TRBD1 15 TRBJ2-3 TRBV19 NA CASSRQGKNTDTQYF TGTGCCAGTAGTAGACAGGGGAAAAACACAGATACGCAGTATTTT
NA 14 TRBJ2-1 TRBV3-1/TRBV3-2 NA CASSQWGENNEQFF TGTGCCAGCAGCCAATGGGGGGAGAACAATGAGCAGTTCTTC